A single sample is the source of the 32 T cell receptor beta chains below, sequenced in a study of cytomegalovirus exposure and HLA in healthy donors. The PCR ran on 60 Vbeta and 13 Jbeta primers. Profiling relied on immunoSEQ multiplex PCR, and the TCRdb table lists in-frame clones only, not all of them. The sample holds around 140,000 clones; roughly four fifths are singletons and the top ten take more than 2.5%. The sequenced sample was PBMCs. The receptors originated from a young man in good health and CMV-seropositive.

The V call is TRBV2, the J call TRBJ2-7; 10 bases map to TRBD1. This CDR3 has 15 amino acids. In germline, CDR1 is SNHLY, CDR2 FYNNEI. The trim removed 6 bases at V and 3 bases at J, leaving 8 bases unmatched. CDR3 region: CASSEPRDRGYEQYF. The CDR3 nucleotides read TGTGCCAGCAGCGAACCCCGGGACAGGGGCTACGAGCAGTACTTC.

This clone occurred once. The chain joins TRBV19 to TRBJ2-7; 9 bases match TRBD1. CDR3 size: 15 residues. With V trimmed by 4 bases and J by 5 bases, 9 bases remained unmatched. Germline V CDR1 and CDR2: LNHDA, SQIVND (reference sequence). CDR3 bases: TGTGCCAGTAGTAGCCCGGGACAGGGCGATGACGAGCAGTACTTC. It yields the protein CASSSPGQGDDEQYF. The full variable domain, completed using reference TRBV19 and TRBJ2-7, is DGGITQSPKYLFRKEGQNVTLSCEQNLNHDAMYWYRQDPGQGLRLIYYSQIVNDFQKGDIAEGYSVSREKKESFPLTVTSAQKNPTAFYLCASSSPGQGDDEQYFGPGTRLTVT.

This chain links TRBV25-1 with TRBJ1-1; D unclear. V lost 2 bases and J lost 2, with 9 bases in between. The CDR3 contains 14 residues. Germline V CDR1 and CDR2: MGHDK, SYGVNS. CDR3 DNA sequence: TGTGCCAGCAGTGAAGCAGGTAGTAACACTGAAGCTTTCTTT. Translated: CASSEAGSNTEAFF.

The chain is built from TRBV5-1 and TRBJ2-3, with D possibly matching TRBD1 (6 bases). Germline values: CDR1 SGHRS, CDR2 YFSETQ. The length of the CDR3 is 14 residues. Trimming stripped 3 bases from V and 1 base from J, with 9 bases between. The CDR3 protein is CASSSRQGTDTQYF. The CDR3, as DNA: TGCGCCAGCAGCTCCCGACAGGGCACAGATACGCAGTATTTT.

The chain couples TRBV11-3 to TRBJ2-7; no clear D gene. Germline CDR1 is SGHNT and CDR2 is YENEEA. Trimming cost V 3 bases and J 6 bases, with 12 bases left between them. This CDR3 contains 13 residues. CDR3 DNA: TGTGCCAGCAGCTTTGATTCTGGCGGCGAGCAGTACTTC. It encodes CASSFDSGGEQYF.

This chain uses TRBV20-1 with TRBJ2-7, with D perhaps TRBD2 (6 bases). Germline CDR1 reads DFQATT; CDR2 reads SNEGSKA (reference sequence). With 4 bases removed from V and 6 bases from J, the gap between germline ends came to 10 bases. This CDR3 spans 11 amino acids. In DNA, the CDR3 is TGCAGTGCTACCGGGGGAGGCGAGCAGTACTTC. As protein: CSATGGGEQYF.

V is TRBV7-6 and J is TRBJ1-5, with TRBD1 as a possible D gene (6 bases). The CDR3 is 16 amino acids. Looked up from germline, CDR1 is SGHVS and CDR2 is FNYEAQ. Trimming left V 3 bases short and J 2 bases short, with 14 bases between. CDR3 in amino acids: CASSLGARWGNQPQHF. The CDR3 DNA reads TGTGCCAGCAGCTTGGGGGCCCGGTGGGGCAATCAGCCCCAGCATTTT.

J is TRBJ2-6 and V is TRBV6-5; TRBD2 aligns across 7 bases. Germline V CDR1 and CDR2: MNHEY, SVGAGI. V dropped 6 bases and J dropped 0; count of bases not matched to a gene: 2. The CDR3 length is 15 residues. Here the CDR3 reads CASRGGVSGANVLTF. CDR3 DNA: TGTGCCAGCAGGGGGGGGGTCTCTGGGGCCAACGTCCTGACTTTC.

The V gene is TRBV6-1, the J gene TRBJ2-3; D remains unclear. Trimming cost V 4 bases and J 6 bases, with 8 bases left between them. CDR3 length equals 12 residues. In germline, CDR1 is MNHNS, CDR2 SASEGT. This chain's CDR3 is CASSGLADTQYF. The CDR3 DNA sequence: TGTGCCAGCAGTGGTCTCGCGGATACGCAGTATTTT.

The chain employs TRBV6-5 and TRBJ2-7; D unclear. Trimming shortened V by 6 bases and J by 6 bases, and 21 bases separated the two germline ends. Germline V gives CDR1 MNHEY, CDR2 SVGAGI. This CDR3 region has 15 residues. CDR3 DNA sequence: TGTGCCAGCAGACCCGCTACCTCTACAGCACGCGAGCAGTACTTC. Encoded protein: CASRPATSTAREQYF.

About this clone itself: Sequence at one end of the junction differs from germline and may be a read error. Here the CDR3 DNA reads TGTGCTAGCAGCTTAGGGACTAGCCCCTACAATGAGCAGTTCTTC. This gives the protein CASSLGTSPYNEQFF. The rearrangement links TRBV7-7 to TRBJ2-1; 9 positions agree with TRBD2. CDR1 SSHAT and CDR2 FNYEAQ come from the germline V gene (reference sequence). This CDR3 spans 15 amino acids.

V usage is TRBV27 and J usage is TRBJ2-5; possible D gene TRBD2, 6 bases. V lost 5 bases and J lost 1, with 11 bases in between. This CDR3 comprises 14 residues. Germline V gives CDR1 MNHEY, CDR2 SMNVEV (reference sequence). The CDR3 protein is CASSPGLPQETQYF. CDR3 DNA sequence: TGTGCCAGCAGTCCGGGACTGCCCCAAGAGACCCAGTACTTC.

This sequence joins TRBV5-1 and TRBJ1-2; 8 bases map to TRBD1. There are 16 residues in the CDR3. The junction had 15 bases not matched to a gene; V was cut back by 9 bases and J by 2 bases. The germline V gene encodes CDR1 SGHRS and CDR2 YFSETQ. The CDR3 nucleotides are TGCGCCAACAAGGGGACAGGCGGAGTGAGGAACTATGGCTACACCTTC. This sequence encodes CANKGTGGVRNYGYTF.

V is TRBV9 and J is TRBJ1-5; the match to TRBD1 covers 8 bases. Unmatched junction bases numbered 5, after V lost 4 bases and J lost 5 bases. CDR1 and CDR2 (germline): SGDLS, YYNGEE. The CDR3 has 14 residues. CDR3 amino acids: CASSTGQGYQPQHF. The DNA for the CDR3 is TGTGCCAGCAGCACAGGACAGGGATATCAGCCCCAGCATTTT.

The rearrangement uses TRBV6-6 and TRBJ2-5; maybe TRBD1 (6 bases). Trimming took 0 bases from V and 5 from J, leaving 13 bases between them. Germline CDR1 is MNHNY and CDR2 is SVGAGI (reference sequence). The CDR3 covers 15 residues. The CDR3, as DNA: TGTGCCAGCAGTTACTCGATACAGGGATTGGAGACCCAGTACTTC. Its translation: CASSYSIQGLETQYF.

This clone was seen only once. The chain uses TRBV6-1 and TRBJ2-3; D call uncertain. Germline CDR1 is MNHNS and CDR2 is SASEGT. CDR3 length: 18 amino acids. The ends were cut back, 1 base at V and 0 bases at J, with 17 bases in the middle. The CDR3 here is CASSEGAFSLTSTDTQYF. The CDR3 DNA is TGTGCCAGCAGTGAAGGGGCCTTCTCCCTTACTAGCACAGATACGCAGTATTTT.

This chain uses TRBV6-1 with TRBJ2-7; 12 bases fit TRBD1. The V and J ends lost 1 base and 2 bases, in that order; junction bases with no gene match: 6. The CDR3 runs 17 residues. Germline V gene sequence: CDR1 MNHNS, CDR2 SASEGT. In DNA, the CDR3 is TGTGCCAGCAGTGAAGAGGGTTGGGACAGGGGGCCCTACGAGCAGTACTTC. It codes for CASSEEGWDRGPYEQYF.

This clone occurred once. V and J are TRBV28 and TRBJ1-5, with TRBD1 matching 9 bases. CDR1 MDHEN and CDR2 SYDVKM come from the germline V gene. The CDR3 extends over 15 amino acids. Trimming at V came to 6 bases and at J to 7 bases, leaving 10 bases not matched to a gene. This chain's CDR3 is CASRLPTGGGQPQHF. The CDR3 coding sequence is TGTGCCAGCAGACTCCCGACAGGGGGAGGACAGCCCCAGCATTTT.

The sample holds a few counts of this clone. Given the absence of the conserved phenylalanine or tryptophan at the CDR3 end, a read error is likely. In DNA form, the CDR3 reads TGTGCCAGCACGGGTAGTAGCGGTACATACGAGCAGTACCTC. It yields the protein CASTGSSGTYEQYL. This rearrangement joins TRBV28 to TRBJ2-7, with D possibly being TRBD2 (6 bases). The CDR3 spans 14 residues. Germline V gene lookup returns CDR1 MDHEN and CDR2 SYDVKM. Trimming removed 7 bases from V and 4 bases from J, with 17 bases in between.

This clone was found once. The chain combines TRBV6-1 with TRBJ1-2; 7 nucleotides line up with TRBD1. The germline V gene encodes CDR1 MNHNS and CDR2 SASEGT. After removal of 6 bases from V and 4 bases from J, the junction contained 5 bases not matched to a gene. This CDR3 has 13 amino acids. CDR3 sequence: CASSDRVSYGYTF. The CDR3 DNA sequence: TGTGCCAGCAGCGACAGGGTCTCCTATGGCTACACCTTC.

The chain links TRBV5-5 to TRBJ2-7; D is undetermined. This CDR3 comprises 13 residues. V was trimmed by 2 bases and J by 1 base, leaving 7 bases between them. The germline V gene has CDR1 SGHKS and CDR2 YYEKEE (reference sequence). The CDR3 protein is CASSFTVSYEQYF. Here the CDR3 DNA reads TGTGCCAGCAGCTTTACGGTGTCCTACGAGCAGTACTTC.

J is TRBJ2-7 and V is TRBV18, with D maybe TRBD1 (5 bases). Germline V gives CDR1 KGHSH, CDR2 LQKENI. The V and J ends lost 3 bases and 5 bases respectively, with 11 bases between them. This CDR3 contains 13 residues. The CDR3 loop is CASSPAGLNEQYF. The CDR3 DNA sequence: TGTGCCAGCTCACCTGCAGGGCTAAACGAGCAGTACTTC.

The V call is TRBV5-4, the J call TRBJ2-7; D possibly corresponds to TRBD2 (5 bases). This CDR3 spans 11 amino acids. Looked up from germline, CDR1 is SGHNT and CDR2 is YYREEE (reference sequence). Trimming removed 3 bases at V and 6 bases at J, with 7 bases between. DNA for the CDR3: TGTGCCAGCAGCTCCGGAGGCGAGCAGTACTTC. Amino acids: CASSSGGEQYF.

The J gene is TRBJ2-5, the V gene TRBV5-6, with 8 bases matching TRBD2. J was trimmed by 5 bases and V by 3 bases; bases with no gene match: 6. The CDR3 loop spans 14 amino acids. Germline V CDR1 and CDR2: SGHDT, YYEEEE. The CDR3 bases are TGTGCCAGCAGCTCCGGACTAGCTGGGGAGACCCAGTACTTC. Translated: CASSSGLAGETQYF.

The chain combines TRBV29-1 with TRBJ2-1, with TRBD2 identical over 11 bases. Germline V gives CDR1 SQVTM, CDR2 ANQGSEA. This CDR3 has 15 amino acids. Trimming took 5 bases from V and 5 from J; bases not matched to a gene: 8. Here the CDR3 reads CSVYSGRAYNNEQFF. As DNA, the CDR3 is TGCAGCGTTTATAGCGGGAGGGCGTATAACAATGAGCAGTTCTTC.

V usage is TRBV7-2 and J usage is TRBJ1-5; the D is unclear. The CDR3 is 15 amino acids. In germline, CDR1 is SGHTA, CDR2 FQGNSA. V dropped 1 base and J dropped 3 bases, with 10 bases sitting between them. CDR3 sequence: CASSLGTYFNQPQHF. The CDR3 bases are TGTGCCAGCAGCTTAGGAACTTATTTCAATCAGCCCCAGCATTTT.

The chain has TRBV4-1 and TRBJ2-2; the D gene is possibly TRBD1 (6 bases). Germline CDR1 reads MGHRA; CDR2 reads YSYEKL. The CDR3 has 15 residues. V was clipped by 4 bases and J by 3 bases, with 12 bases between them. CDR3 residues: CASSPDRRDTGELFF. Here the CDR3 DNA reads TGCGCCAGCAGCCCGGACAGAAGGGACACCGGGGAGCTGTTTTTT.

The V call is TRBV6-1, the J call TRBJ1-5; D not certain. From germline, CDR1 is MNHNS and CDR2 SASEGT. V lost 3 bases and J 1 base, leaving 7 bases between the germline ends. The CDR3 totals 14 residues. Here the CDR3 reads CASSEAGSNQPQHF. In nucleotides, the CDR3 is TGTGCCAGCAGTGAGGCAGGCAGCAATCAGCCCCAGCATTTT.

CDR3: CASSLGTGGGQPQHF. CDR3 bases: TGTGCCAGCAGCTTGGGGACAGGGGGAGGTCAGCCCCAGCATTTT. J is TRBJ1-5 and V is TRBV5-6; TRBD1 agrees at 10 bases. The trim removed 0 bases at V and 6 bases at J, leaving 3 bases unmatched. Germline V gene lookup returns CDR1 SGHDT and CDR2 YYEEEE. The CDR3 loop spans 15 amino acids.

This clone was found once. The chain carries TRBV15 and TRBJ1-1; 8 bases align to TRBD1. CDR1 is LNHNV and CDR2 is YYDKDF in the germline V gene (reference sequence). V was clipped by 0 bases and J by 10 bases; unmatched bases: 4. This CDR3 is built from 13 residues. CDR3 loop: CATSRDRTGRAFF. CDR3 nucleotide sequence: TGTGCCACCAGCAGAGATAGGACAGGGAGAGCTTTCTTT. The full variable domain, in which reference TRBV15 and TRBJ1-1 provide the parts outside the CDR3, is DAMVIQNPRYQVTQFGKPVTLSCSQTLNHNVMYWYQQKSSQAPKLLFHYYDKDFNNEADTPDNFQSRRPNTSFCFLDIRSPGLGDTAMYLCATSRDRTGRAFFGQGTRLTVV.

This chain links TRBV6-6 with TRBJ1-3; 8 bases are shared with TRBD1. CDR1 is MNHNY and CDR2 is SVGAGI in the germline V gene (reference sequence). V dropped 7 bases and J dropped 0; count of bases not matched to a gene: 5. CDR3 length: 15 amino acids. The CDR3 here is CASITDRVSGNTIYF. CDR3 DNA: TGTGCCAGCATTACGGACAGGGTCTCTGGAAACACCATATATTTT.

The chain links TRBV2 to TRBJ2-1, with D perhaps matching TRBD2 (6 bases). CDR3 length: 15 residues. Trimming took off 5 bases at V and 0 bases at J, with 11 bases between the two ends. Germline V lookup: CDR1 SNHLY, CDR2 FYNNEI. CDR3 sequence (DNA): TGTGCCAGCAGTTGGGACTCTAGCTCCTACAATGAGCAGTTCTTC. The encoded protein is CASSWDSSSYNEQFF.